This T cell receptor beta chain comes out of a study of blood T cell repertoires in COVID-19 (dated by TCRdb to 2020 to 2022). About the investigation overall: Samples covering the acute and convalescent phases of COVID-19 were provided by collaborators in the United States, Italy and Spain. The prospective study material was composed of cDNA or gDNA derived from T cells, B-cell-depleted T cells, or PBMCs. Subjects who had been exposed to COVID-19, were actively infected with it, or had recovered from it provided the deeply sampled blood TCRbeta repertoires that made up the dataset. The repertoires were released in a freely available public database meant as a resource for research on the immune response to SARS-CoV-2. The samples were drawn from the first 160 participants of the ongoing ImmuneRACE study and from 950 to 1,500 subjects provided by 6 global collaborators. Nearly every sample came with metadata listing a de-identified subject ID, COVID-19 status, age in years and sex. HLA class I and class II types, where available, came from metadata supplied by the sample provider rather than from assay-based typing. Study-wide findings and limitations: The amount of clinical and demographic metadata varied by source and participant and was provided uncurated.

Note on this clone: The antigen it binds to is not known. Base-call qualities are not available, and no considerably larger clone is one nucleotide away.

Trimming removed 2 bases from V and 4 bases from J, leaving 9 bases between the germline ends. In the germline V gene, CDR1 corresponds to MDHEN and CDR2 to SYDVKM. Spanning cysteine to phenylalanine, the CDR3 consists of 13 amino acids. Of the read, only the CDR3 DNA is kept; its 39 bases are in frame from base 1. The immunoSEQ Assay, a bias-controlled multiplex PCR, was used to amplify TCRbeta CDR3 regions from genomic DNA. The study's processing was this. The number of nucleated cells in each sample was estimated from the amplification of reference gene primers within the assay. To quantify the absolute abundance of each unique TCRbeta CDR3 rearrangement, sequence reads were collapsed and filtered. Productive Simpson clonality was computed per sample as the square root of Simpson's diversity index over productive rearrangements. Held by TCRdb, this immuneACCESS table contains in-frame sequences only and omits some clones. Under half of the omission traces to an unresolved V gene where checked; the cause of the rest is unknown. V and J calls and clone size follow that table, whereas D and trimming were derived from the DNA. This sample holds some 190,000 clones; more than 70% were observed only once. Together, the top ten hold about 6% of the sample.

Participants in the prospective study were enrolled through a virtual design, were aged roughly 18 to 90 years, and lived in about 25 United States geographic areas. To assign participants to cohorts, the prospective study relied on clinical history that participants themselves reported in a screening survey and a study questionnaire. In the prospective study, mobile phlebotomists collected whole blood, serum and a nasopharyngeal or oropharyngeal swab from each participant. Additional blood draws and questionnaires over an approximately two-month period could optionally be provided by prospective study participants. Before DNA extraction, prospective study blood samples were shipped either frozen or at room temperature.

Sequencing was done on a sample of PBMCs or T cells enriched from blood (not recorded which). The chain is encoded by TRBV28 joined to TRBJ2-7; the D region possibly corresponds to TRBD1 (6 bases align). The source is a man aged 35 to 55 with acute COVID-19. For the CDR3, the sequence is CASSLRTVYEQYF. The sequenced DNA is TGTGCCAGCAGTTTACGGACAGTGTACGAGCAGTACTTC.